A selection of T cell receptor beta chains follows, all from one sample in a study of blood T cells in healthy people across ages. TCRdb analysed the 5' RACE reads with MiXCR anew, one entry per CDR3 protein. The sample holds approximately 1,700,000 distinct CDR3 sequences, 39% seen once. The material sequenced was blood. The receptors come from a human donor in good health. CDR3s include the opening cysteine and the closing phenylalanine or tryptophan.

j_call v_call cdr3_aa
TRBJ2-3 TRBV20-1 CSARISGRDTDTQYF
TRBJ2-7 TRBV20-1 CSARSQVGSYEQYF
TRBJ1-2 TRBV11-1 CASSSSVGYGYTF
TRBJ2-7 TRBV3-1 CASSQDLMGWVAEQYF
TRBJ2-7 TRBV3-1 CASSQGAGAPYEQYF
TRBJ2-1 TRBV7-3 CASSPTSGRVNEQFF
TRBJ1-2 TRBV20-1 CSAYGQGERVNYGYTF
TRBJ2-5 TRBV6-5 CASRQNNLQGTQYF
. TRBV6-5 CASTGLTGAVEQYF
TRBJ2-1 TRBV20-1 CSARDRRGPSYNEQFF
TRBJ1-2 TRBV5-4 CASSVRLHMGGGYTF
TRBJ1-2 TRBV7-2 CASSLSVNYGYTF
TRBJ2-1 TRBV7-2 CASSLGLKVDNEQFF
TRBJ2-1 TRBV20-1 CSARRQAFYNEQFF
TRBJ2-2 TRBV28 CASSPTRFRSPNTGELFF
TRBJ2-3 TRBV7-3 CASSLQGFADTQYF
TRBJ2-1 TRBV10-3 CAVGGLGVYNEQFF
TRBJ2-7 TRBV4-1 CASSQEGEQYF
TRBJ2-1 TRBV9 CASSVGGGGDNEQFF
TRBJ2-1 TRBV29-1 CSVIRSSYNEQFF
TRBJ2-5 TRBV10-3 CAISEVTSRETQYF
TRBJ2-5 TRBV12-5 CASGPPDLYQETQYF
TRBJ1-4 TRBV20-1 CSASRGTNEKLFF
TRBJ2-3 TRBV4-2 CASSQVGTGRTQYF
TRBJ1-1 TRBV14 CASSQDQQWTLTYTEAFF
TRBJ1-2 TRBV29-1 CSVRRDNYGYTF
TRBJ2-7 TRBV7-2 CASSYRGSTYEQYF
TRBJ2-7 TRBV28 CASTNLGQARKYEQYF
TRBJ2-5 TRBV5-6 CAGSFGEGEETQYF
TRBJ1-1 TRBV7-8 CASSLGEGLKNTEAFF
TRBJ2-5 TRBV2 CASSEISGAQETQYF